These 16 T cell receptor beta chains were all obtained from the same sample, sequenced in a study of CD8+ T cells in alopecia areata. Treatment in this sample: oral pan-JAK inhibitor, 5-10 mg twice daily. cDNA reverse transcribed from extracted RNA served as the sequencing template. Sequencing used immunoSEQ multiplex PCR; TCRdb keeps in-frame clones, though not all of them. The sample has 110,000 or so clones; 55% to 60% are singletons. The sample in question was CD4+ T cells sorted from blood, obtained at week 24, from a patient treated with tofacitinib. These TCRs come from a human donor with alopecia areata.

The CDR3 nucleotides read TGTGCCAGTCATTCACAGGGGGCAGGAAATGAAAAACTGTTTTTT. This encodes CASHSQGAGNEKLFF. V usage is TRBV2 and J usage is TRBJ1-4, with TRBD1 matching 9 bases. This CDR3 has 15 residues. Germline CDR1 is SNHLY and CDR2 is FYNNEI. Unmatched junction bases numbered 10, after V lost 9 bases and J lost 5 bases.

Here the CDR3 reads CASSEVTGSVNQPQHF. The CDR3 bases are TGCGCCAGCAGTGAAGTGACAGGGAGCGTCAATCAGCCCCAGCATTTT. The chain has TRBV10-2 and TRBJ1-5, with 7 bases aligning to TRBD1. V trimming: 3 bases; J trimming: 3 bases; junction bases outside the gene matches: 8. CDR3 length: 16 residues. The germline gives CDR1 WSHSY, CDR2 SAAADI.

This clone is a singleton in its sample. The chain uses TRBV5-1 and TRBJ2-5; 7 nucleotides line up with TRBD1. The CDR3 runs 13 residues. After removal of 0 bases from V and 5 bases from J, the junction contained 1 base not matched to a gene. Germline V CDR1 and CDR2: SGHRS, YFSETQ. CDR3: CASSLVTGETQYF. The CDR3 bases are TGCGCCAGCAGCTTGGTGACAGGGGAGACCCAGTACTTC. Complete variable domain (other parts from reference TRBV5-1 and TRBJ2-5): KAGVTQTPRYLIKTRGQQVTLSCSPISGHRSVSWYQQTPGQGLQFLFEYFSETQRNKGNFPGRFSGRQFSNSRSEMNVSTLELGDSALYLCASSLVTGETQYFGPGTRLLVL.

The chain joins TRBV6-5 to TRBJ2-5, with a possible D match to TRBD2 (7 bases). Germline V gene sequence: CDR1 MNHEY, CDR2 SVGAGI. Deletions cut 8 bases from V and 2 bases from J, with 15 bases between. The CDR3 spans 14 residues. The CDR3 DNA sequence: TGTGCCAGCCGGGGGCTAGCGGCTCAAGAGACCCAGTACTTC. This encodes CASRGLAAQETQYF.

This clone has only a few counts. The genes are TRBV7-2 and TRBJ2-7, with D unresolved. The ends were cut back, 2 bases at V and 0 bases at J, with 5 bases in the middle. The germline V gene has CDR1 SGHTA and CDR2 FQGNSA. The CDR3 is made up of 13 amino acids. This chain's CDR3 is CASSLQSSYEQYF. Here the CDR3 DNA reads TGTGCCAGCAGCTTACAGAGCTCCTACGAGCAGTACTTC.

This rearrangement joins TRBV29-1 to TRBJ2-5; 9 bases map to TRBD2. CDR3 size: 15 residues. Germline CDR1 and CDR2: SQVTM and ANQGSEA. With V trimmed by 7 bases and J by 0 bases, 9 bases remained unmatched. CDR3 bases: TGCAGCGCCCGGGGGACTAGCTGGTACCAAGAGACCCAGTACTTC. This translates into CSARGTSWYQETQYF.

A few counts support this clone. This chain joins TRBV30 and TRBJ1-1; 7 bases map to TRBD1. The CDR3 consists of 13 residues. Germline V gives CDR1 GTSNPN, CDR2 SVGIG (reference sequence). V was clipped by 5 bases and J by 5 bases; unmatched bases: 8. This CDR3 reads CAWDRQGRTEAFF. The CDR3 nucleotides read TGTGCCTGGGACCGACAGGGTCGGACTGAAGCTTTCTTT.

Only one count was recorded for this clone. V is TRBV7-2 and J is TRBJ2-2; D is perhaps TRBD2 (5 bases). Germline lookup yields CDR1 SGHTA and CDR2 FQGNSA. The germline V and J ends were trimmed by 8 bases and 0 bases, with 13 bases remaining between them. CDR3 size: 15 residues. As DNA, the CDR3 is TGTGCCAGCCGAGGGCAGCGGTCGAACACCGGGGAGCTGTTTTTT. This encodes CASRGQRSNTGELFF.

The chain carries TRBV5-1 and TRBJ2-5, with 7 bases matching TRBD2. In germline, CDR1 is SGHRS, CDR2 YFSETQ. This CDR3 is built from 15 residues. The trim removed 0 bases at V and 2 bases at J, leaving 4 bases unmatched. For the CDR3, the DNA is TGCGCCAGCAGCTTGGGTGCGGGGGTACAAGAGACCCAGTACTTC. It specifies CASSLGAGVQETQYF.

The sample holds one count of this clone. This rearrangement joins TRBV6-5 to TRBJ1-1; D remains ambiguous. The CDR3 length is 12 residues. Germline CDR1 is MNHEY and CDR2 is SVGAGI. Between the trimmed V and J ends, which lost 6 bases and 7 bases, there was a span of 12 bases. The CDR3, as DNA: TGTGCCAGCAGCTCAGACCTCGGTGAAGCTTTCTTT. Encoded protein: CASSSDLGEAFF.

This chain uses TRBV25-1 with TRBJ1-6; D may be TRBD1 (6 bases). The ends were cut back, 0 bases at V and 6 bases at J, with 12 bases in the middle. This CDR3 comprises 16 residues. Germline values: CDR1 MGHDK, CDR2 SYGVNS. The CDR3 sequence: CASSEYVGATNSPLHF. Here the CDR3 DNA reads TGTGCCAGCAGTGAATACGTGGGGGCAACTAATTCACCCCTCCACTTT.

This sequence joins TRBV15 and TRBJ2-5, with D possibly matching TRBD1 (6 bases). The germline V and J ends were trimmed by 4 bases and 4 bases, with 13 bases remaining between them. Germline loops: CDR1 LNHNV, CDR2 YYDKDF (reference sequence). This CDR3 comprises 14 residues. CDR3 in amino acids: CATSTLTGSETQYF. CDR3 nucleotide sequence: TGTGCCACCAGCACCTTAACAGGGTCAGAGACCCAGTACTTC. Filled out from reference TRBV15 and TRBJ2-5, the complete variable domain reads DAMVIQNPRYQVTQFGKPVTLSCSQTLNHNVMYWYQQKSSQAPKLLFHYYDKDFNNEADTPDNFQSRRPNTSFCFLDIRSPGLGDTAMYLCATSTLTGSETQYFGPGTRLLVL.

V and J are TRBV30 and TRBJ1-5; D is perhaps TRBD1 (5 bases). The V end lost 1 base, the J end lost 2 bases, and 9 bases lay between the germline ends. The CDR3 loop spans 14 amino acids. Germline CDR1 GTSNPN, CDR2 SVGIG (reference sequence). The CDR3 sequence: CAWSAGKGNQPQHF. CDR3 DNA sequence: TGTGCCTGGAGTGCAGGGAAAGGCAATCAGCCCCAGCATTTT.

The chain is built from TRBV11-2 and TRBJ2-5; maybe TRBD2 (6 bases). Trimming cost V 8 bases and J 2 bases, with 18 bases left between them. This CDR3 is built from 15 residues. Germline V gene data show CDR1 as SGHAT and CDR2 as FQNNGV. The CDR3 region is CASGGLYQSQETQYF. CDR3 DNA: TGTGCCAGCGGGGGACTTTATCAGTCTCAAGAGACCCAGTACTTC.

This clone was seen only a few times. The chain recombines TRBV11-1 with TRBJ2-2; D unresolved. The CDR3 contains 11 residues. Germline-derived CDR1 and CDR2 are SGHAT and FQDESV (reference sequence). Between the trimmed V and J ends, which lost 2 bases and 6 bases, there was a span of 1 base. The CDR3 loop reads CASSLSGELFF. The CDR3 DNA reads as TGTGCCAGCAGCTTATCCGGGGAGCTGTTTTTT.

This clone showed up just a few times. The chain combines TRBV29-1 with TRBJ2-3; D uncertain. The CDR3 spans 12 residues. Germline loops: CDR1 SQVTM, CDR2 ANQGSEA. V was trimmed by 1 base and J by 3 bases, leaving 5 bases between them. The CDR3 nucleotides are TGCAGCGTTGAAGGAGCTACAGATACGCAGTATTTT. Amino acid sequence: CSVEGATDTQYF.